This T cell receptor (beta chain) was sequenced during a study of CD4 and CD8 cells across lung adenocarcinoma regions. Donors had localized lung adenocarcinoma, a non-small cell lung cancer. TCRdb re-called the PCR reads through MiXCR, storing one row per CDR3 protein. This table holds approximately 25,000 distinct CDR3 sequences, 50% to 55% found once. The sequence was obtained from a male donor with lung adenocarcinoma. The CD4 and CD8 labels of this study may be unreliable. Material for sequencing was CD8+ T cells from the center of a lung tumor.

The CDR3 DNA is TGTGCCAGCAGTTTAGTCTGGAGTAGCAATCAGCCCCAGCATTTT. This codes for CASSLVWSSNQPQHF. The chain couples TRBV27 to TRBJ1-5; D is unresolved. Per the germline V gene, CDR1 is MNHEY and CDR2 is SMNVEV (reference sequence). Trimming took 2 bases from V and 0 from J, leaving 8 bases between them. This CDR3 is 15 amino acids long.